These 10 T cell receptor beta chains were all obtained from the same sample, sequenced in a study of CD8+ T cells in alopecia areata. It was cDNA, reverse transcribed from extracted RNA, that served as the sequencing template. Sequenced by immunoSEQ multiplex PCR; TCRdb stores in-frame clones only, minus some. The repertoire holds 100,000 to 150,000 clones, with about 57% as singletons. Material: CD4+ T cells sorted from blood, obtained at week 0. These receptors originate from a human donor with alopecia areata.

The chain carries TRBV2 and TRBJ1-2; no reliable D call. V shed 5 bases and J shed 4 bases, with 8 bases lying between them. The germline CDR1 and CDR2 sequences are SNHLY and FYNNEI. This CDR3 has 12 amino acids. DNA for the CDR3: TGTGCCAGCAGTTGGGAAAGCTATGGCTACACCTTC. Its protein is CASSWESYGYTF.

This chain connects TRBV30 to TRBJ2-2, with unresolved D. V was trimmed by 0 bases and J by 6 bases, leaving 8 bases between them. In germline, CDR1 is GTSNPN, CDR2 SVGIG (reference sequence). The CDR3 is 13 amino acids. CDR3 nucleotides: TGTGCCTGGAGTGTACGTGGAGCCGGGGAGCTGTTTTTT. Encoded protein: CAWSVRGAGELFF.

This sequence joins TRBV9 and TRBJ2-1; TRBD2 is a possible D gene (5 bases). The germline CDR1 and CDR2 sequences are SGDLS and YYNGEE. This CDR3 spans 15 amino acids. The V end lost 4 bases, the J end lost 13 bases, and 24 bases lay between the germline ends. CDR3 in DNA: TGTGCCAGCAGCCCAAGCCCCTCCCCCGGGATAGAACAGTTCTTC. It codes for CASSPSPSPGIEQFF.

The chain uses TRBV6-1 and TRBJ2-3; no clear D gene. V gave up 2 bases and J gave up 5 bases, with 11 bases separating them. Germline V lookup: CDR1 MNHNS, CDR2 SASEGT. The CDR3 is 14 amino acids. CDR3 in amino acids: CASSEWLRVDTQYF. DNA of the CDR3: TGTGCCAGCAGTGAATGGCTACGGGTAGATACGCAGTATTTT.

The rearrangement joins TRBV9 to TRBJ1-1; D gene ambiguous. The V gene's germline CDR1 is SGDLS and CDR2 YYNGEE. The CDR3 is made up of 14 amino acids. V shed 4 bases and J shed 7 bases, with 17 bases lying between them. CDR3 DNA sequence: TGTGCCAGCAGCTCACAAGACGGTGATCTTGAAGCTTTCTTT. Translation gives CASSSQDGDLEAFF.

This clone was observed a single time. V gene TRBV4-1 combines with J gene TRBJ2-3, with D possibly being TRBD2 (5 bases). CDR1 is MGHRA, CDR2 YSYEKL, per germline. This CDR3 is 13 amino acids long. Trimming cost V 4 bases and J 2 bases, with 7 bases left between them. Here the CDR3 DNA reads TGCGCCAGCAGCCCAGCGGTCACAGATACGCAGTATTTT. Amino acids: CASSPAVTDTQYF.

The V gene is TRBV9, the J gene TRBJ1-4; no clear D. Trimming removed 3 bases at V and 4 bases at J, with 10 bases between. The CDR3 totals 14 residues. Germline V CDR1 and CDR2: SGDLS, YYNGEE. CDR3 coding DNA: TGTGCCAGCAGCGCCGGACTGCTTAATGAAAAACTGTTTTTT. Translating gives CASSAGLLNEKLFF.

J is TRBJ1-2 and V is TRBV5-4; 9 bases fit TRBD1. Germline V lookup: CDR1 SGHNT, CDR2 YYREEE (reference sequence). This CDR3 spans 12 amino acids. Trimming cost V 4 bases and J 8 bases; bases outside gene matches: 3. The CDR3 loop reads CASSTGQGGYTF. DNA of the CDR3: TGTGCCAGCAGCACCGGACAGGGGGGCTACACCTTC.

The J gene is TRBJ2-3, the V gene TRBV5-1; 11 bases match TRBD2. V shed 0 bases and J 0 bases; nucleotides not matched to a gene: 6. There are 18 residues in the CDR3. Germline V gives CDR1 SGHRS, CDR2 YFSETQ. Here the CDR3 reads CASSLAPTSGTSTDTQYF. Written as DNA, the CDR3 is TGCGCCAGCAGCTTGGCCCCGACTAGCGGGACTAGCACAGATACGCAGTATTTT.

This clone has only one observation. Here the CDR3 reads CASSPGPANEKLFF. DNA for the CDR3: TGTGCCAGCAGTCCGGGCCCAGCTAATGAAAAACTGTTTTTT. The genes are TRBV6-5 and TRBJ1-4; D call uncertain. Trimming stripped 5 bases from V and 3 bases from J, with 10 bases between. Germline-derived CDR1 and CDR2 are MNHEY and SVGAGI. The CDR3 consists of 14 residues.